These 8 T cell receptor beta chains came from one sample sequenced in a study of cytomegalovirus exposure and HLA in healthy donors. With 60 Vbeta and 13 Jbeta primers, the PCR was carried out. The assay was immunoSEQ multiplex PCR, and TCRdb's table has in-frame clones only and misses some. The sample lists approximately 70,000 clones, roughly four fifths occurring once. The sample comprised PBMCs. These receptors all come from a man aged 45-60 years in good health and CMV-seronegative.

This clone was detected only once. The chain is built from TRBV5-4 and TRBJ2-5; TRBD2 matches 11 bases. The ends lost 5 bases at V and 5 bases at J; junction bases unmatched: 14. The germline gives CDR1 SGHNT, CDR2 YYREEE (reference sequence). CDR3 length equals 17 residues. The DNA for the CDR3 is TGTGCCAGCAGAGAACAGATAGCGGGAGGGCCGGGGGAGACCCAGTACTTC. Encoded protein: CASREQIAGGPGETQYF.

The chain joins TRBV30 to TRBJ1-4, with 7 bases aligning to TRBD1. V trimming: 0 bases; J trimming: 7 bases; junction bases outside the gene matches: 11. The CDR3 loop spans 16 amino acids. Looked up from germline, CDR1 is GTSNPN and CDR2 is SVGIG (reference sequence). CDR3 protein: CAWSVRGTGAGEKLFF. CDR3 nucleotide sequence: TGTGCCTGGAGTGTAAGAGGAACAGGGGCTGGTGAAAAACTGTTTTTT.

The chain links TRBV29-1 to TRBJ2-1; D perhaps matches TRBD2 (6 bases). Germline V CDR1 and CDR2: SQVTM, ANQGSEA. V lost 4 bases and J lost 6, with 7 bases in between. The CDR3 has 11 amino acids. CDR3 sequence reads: CSVGDFNEQFF. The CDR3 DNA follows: TGCAGCGTTGGGGACTTCAATGAGCAGTTCTTC.

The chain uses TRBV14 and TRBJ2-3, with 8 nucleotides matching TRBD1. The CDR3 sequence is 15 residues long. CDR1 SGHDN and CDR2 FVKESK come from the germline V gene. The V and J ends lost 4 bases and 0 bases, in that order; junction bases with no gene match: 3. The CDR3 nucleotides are TGTGCCAGCAGCCCTAGACAGGGGAGCACAGATACGCAGTATTTT. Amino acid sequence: CASSPRQGSTDTQYF.

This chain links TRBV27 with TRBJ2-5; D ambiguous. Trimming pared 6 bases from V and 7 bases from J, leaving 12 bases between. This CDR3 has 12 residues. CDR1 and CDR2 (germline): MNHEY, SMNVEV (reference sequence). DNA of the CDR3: TGTGCCAGCAGCCCAAGTACTGGGACCCAGTACTTC. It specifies CASSPSTGTQYF.

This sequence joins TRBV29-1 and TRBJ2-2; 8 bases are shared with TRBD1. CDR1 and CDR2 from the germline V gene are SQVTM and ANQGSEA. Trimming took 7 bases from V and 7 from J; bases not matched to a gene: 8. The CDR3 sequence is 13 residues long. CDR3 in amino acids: CSALGQGIGELFF. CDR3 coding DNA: TGCAGCGCCTTAGGACAGGGTATCGGGGAGCTGTTTTTT.

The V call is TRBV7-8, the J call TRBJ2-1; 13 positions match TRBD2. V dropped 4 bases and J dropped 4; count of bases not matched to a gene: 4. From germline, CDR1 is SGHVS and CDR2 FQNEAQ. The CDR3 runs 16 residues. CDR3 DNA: TGTGCCAGCAGCTCTTCGGGACTAGCGGGGTACAATGAGCAGTTCTTC. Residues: CASSSSGLAGYNEQFF.

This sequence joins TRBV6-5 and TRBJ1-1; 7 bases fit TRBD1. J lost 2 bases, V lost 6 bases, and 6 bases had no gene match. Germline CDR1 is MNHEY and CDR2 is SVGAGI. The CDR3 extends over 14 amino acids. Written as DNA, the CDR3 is TGTGCCAGCAGCTTCGGGACAGCTAACACTGAAGCTTTCTTT. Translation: CASSFGTANTEAFF.